The present entry profiles one TCR beta chain with its context. Its target is unknown. TCRdb independently ran MiXCR on the 5' RACE reads; one entry per CDR3 protein. The repertoire holds 1.5 million to 2 million distinct CDR3 sequences, with around 29% as singletons. The sample comes from a study of identical twins. The V and J ends lost 7 bases and 6 bases respectively, with 17 bases between them. CDR1 is DFQATT, CDR2 SNEGSKA, per germline (reference sequence). This CDR3 has 13 residues. Study-wide points: Out-of-frame alpha sequences that twins shared showed excess low generation probability. In monozygotic twins, models underestimated the sharing of out-of-frame TCR alpha.

Each donor was a healthy Caucasian. This receptor was taken from a newborn girl in good health. The rearrangement uses TRBV20-1 and TRBJ2-3; D possibly corresponds to TRBD1 (5 bases). The sequencing input was cord blood. The CDR3 here is CSGGKAARDTQYF. The CDR3 region has the DNA TGCAGTGGGGGCAAGGCGGCGAGGGATACGCAGTATTTT.